This TCR beta chain was recorded in a study of blood T cell repertoires in COVID-19. Background on the study: From the United States, Italy and Spain came samples of acute and convalescent COVID-19. Sources were T cells, B-cell-depleted T cells, or PBMCs; the material itself was cDNA or gDNA.

Germline V gives CDR1 DFQATT, CDR2 SNEGSKA (reference sequence). CDR3 length equals 11 residues. V lost 5 bases, J lost 7 bases, and 9 bases lay in between. Followed longitudinally, the Seattle patients had been enrolled during active infection. As originally analysed: Scientists estimated how many nucleated cells there were by amplifying reference gene primers. Produced via immunoSEQ multiplex PCR; TCRdb's table is partial and in-frame only. V and J calls and clone size come straight from that table; D and trimming were deduced from the DNA. The sample contains over 70,000 clones, roughly nine tenths of which appear only once.

This rearrangement joins TRBV20-1 to TRBJ2-1; D is unclear. The sequence derives from a man aged 45-60 years with COVID-19, enrolled during active disease. The sample consisted of peripheral blood. CDR3 bases: TGCAGTGCTCAGAATTGGAATGAGCAGTTCTTC. Amino acid sequence: CSAQNWNEQFF.